This entry lists 16 T cell receptor beta chains sequenced from one sample in a study of T-cell memory formation after mild COVID-19 (dated by TCRdb to the early 2020s). Libraries were prepared through 5' RACE. For sequencing, an Illumina NovaSeq 6000 was employed. TCRdb reworked the public reads: Q25 trimming with fastp, MiXCR clone assembly, productive beta chains retained. Each CDR3 protein gets just one entry, which takes the most common genes and DNA from the rows behind it. Counted in this sample were about 410,000 distinct CDR3 sequences; over 15% of them appeared once. Together, the top ten hold roughly a fifth of the sample. The sequencing input was PBMCs or a T cell subset sorted from them (not recorded which). These receptor sequences come from a man in his late teens or twenties who had mild COVID-19 (a few samples of this study predate the infection). The sample titles of this study are shuffled in the database, so cell type and time point are left out; the donor was told from shared clones.

This chain joins TRBV27 and TRBJ1-1; D is undetermined. CDR3 size: 14 residues. Trimming removed 5 bases from V and 7 bases from J, with 17 bases in between. CDR1 MNHEY and CDR2 SMNVEV come from the germline V gene (reference sequence). The CDR3 DNA sequence: TGTGCCAGCAGTGACTCGTCAGTGGCTAGTGAAGCTTTCTTT. This codes for CASSDSSVASEAFF.

This clonotype was picked up a small number of times. The rearrangement links TRBV5-1 to TRBJ2-5, with D unresolved. Germline CDR1 SGHRS, CDR2 YFSETQ. V lost 2 bases, J lost 5 bases, and 10 bases lay in between. This CDR3 is built from 13 residues. Here the CDR3 reads CASSLQPSETQYF. The CDR3 coding sequence is TGCGCCAGCAGCTTACAGCCTTCGGAGACCCAGTACTTC.

There are a few counts of this clonotype. This chain joins TRBV6-5 and TRBJ2-1, with 8 nucleotides matching TRBD1. The trim removed 2 bases at V and 7 bases at J, leaving 7 bases unmatched. The CDR3 sequence is 15 residues long. Germline-derived CDR1 and CDR2 are MNHEY and SVGAGI. DNA for the CDR3: TGTGCCAGCAGTTACGGACAGGGCCCTTGGAATGAGCAGTTCTTC. It is translated as CASSYGQGPWNEQFF.

The chain employs TRBV20-1 and TRBJ2-7, with 10 bases matching TRBD2. Trimming took 4 bases from V and 8 from J; bases not matched to a gene: 8. Per the germline V gene, CDR1 is DFQATT and CDR2 is SNEGSKA (reference sequence). The CDR3 totals 13 residues. DNA of the CDR3: TGCAGTGCTACGCCAGCGGGGGGGCCCAAGCAGTACTTC. It encodes CSATPAGGPKQYF.

There are many counts of this clonotype. J is TRBJ2-3 and V is TRBV29-1, with D unclear. The CDR3 loop spans 13 amino acids. Trimming removed 3 bases from V and 0 bases from J, with 7 bases in between. Germline V gene data show CDR1 as SQVTM and CDR2 as ANQGSEA. The DNA for the CDR3 is TGCAGCGTTGACCGGGTTAGCACAGATACGCAGTATTTT. Amino acid sequence: CSVDRVSTDTQYF.

The V and J genes are TRBV4-3 and TRBJ1-5; a possible D gene is TRBD1 (6 bases). Trimming removed 0 bases from V and 4 bases from J, with 13 bases in between. Germline V gene sequence: CDR1 LGHNA, CDR2 YSLEER. There are 16 residues in the CDR3. CDR3 bases: TGCGCCAGCAGCCAAGATGGCAGGGGCTCAAATCAGCCCCAGCATTTT. Translating it yields CASSQDGRGSNQPQHF.

The chain has TRBV7-9 and TRBJ1-1; D gene unclear. Per the germline V gene, CDR1 is SEHNR and CDR2 is FQNEAQ (reference sequence). The ends were cut back, 5 bases at V and 8 bases at J, with 12 bases in the middle. The CDR3 is 12 residues long. CDR3 in amino acids: CASSGSRAEAFF. CDR3 coding DNA: TGTGCCAGCAGCGGGAGTCGGGCAGAAGCTTTCTTT.

This clonotype showed up many times. The V and J genes are TRBV24-1 and TRBJ2-1; D unresolved. Germline CDR1 reads KGHDR; CDR2 reads SFDVKD. This CDR3 contains 13 residues. The V and J ends lost 5 bases and 5 bases respectively, with 9 bases between them. CDR3 sequence reads: CATSGFLHNEQFF. In DNA, the CDR3 is TGTGCCACCAGTGGGTTTCTACACAATGAGCAGTTCTTC.

The chain couples TRBV27 to TRBJ1-1, with 8 bases identical to TRBD1. The CDR3 is made up of 13 amino acids. Germline CDR1 MNHEY, CDR2 SMNVEV (reference sequence). V shed 8 bases, J shed 4 bases, and the junction held 6 bases outside the gene matches. The CDR3 loop reads CASRQGWVTEAFF. The CDR3 DNA reads TGTGCCAGCCGACAGGGGTGGGTCACTGAAGCTTTCTTT.

This clonotype was detected only a few times. V gene TRBV7-3 combines with J gene TRBJ2-3, with TRBD2 matching 11 bases. Germline V gene lookup returns CDR1 SGHTA and CDR2 FQGTGA. The CDR3 covers 16 residues. The J segment lost 3 bases and the V segment lost 5 bases, leaving 7 bases of the junction unmatched. CDR3 nucleotide sequence: TGTGCCAGCAGCGGAGGACTAGCGGGCCGTACAGATACGCAGTATTTT. It yields the protein CASSGGLAGRTDTQYF. The full variable domain, completed using reference TRBV7-3 and TRBJ2-3, is GAGVSQTPSNKVTEKGKYVELRCDPISGHTALYWYRQSLGQGPEFLIYFQGTGAADDSGLPNDRFFAVRPEGSVSTLKIQRTERGDSAVYLCASSGGLAGRTDTQYFGPGTRLTVL.

The sample holds many counts of this clonotype. The rearrangement uses TRBV24-1 and TRBJ2-3; the D gene is possibly TRBD2 (5 bases). V was cut by 5 bases and J by 3 bases, with 14 bases left in between. The CDR3 extends over 15 amino acids. Germline assignment: CDR1 KGHDR and CDR2 SFDVKD. This CDR3 reads CATSGPPSGTDTQYF. The CDR3 DNA sequence: TGTGCCACCAGTGGCCCCCCATCGGGGACAGATACGCAGTATTTT.

The CDR3 DNA follows: TGTGCCAGCAGCTACTCTTCCGGGACGCACACCGGGGAGCTGTTTTTT. Protein sequence: CASSYSSGTHTGELFF. The V call is TRBV7-3, the J call TRBJ2-2; D may match TRBD1 or TRBD2 (5 bases each). The CDR3 runs to 16 residues. CDR1 and CDR2 (germline): SGHTA, FQGTGA. V lost 4 bases, J lost 3 bases, and 15 bases lay in between.

V and J are TRBV28 and TRBJ1-1; 8 bases fit TRBD1. Germline-derived CDR1 and CDR2 are MDHEN and SYDVKM. With 1 base clipped from V and 10 bases from J, the junction kept 2 bases outside the gene matches. The CDR3 spans 12 residues. CDR3 in amino acids: CASSLSTGVAFF. Here the CDR3 DNA reads TGTGCCAGCAGTTTATCGACAGGGGTAGCTTTCTTT.

This clonotype showed up many times. The rearrangement joins TRBV19 to TRBJ1-2; 9 bases agree with TRBD1. The ends lost 5 bases at V and 2 bases at J; junction bases unmatched: 3. The CDR3 is made up of 14 amino acids. Germline CDR1 LNHDA, CDR2 SQIVND (reference sequence). CDR3 protein: CASSRDRGNYGYTF. Here the CDR3 DNA reads TGTGCCAGTAGTCGCGACAGGGGGAACTATGGCTACACCTTC.

This clonotype was counted between two and nine times. The V and J genes are TRBV28 and TRBJ2-1; 7 nucleotides line up with TRBD2. Germline V gene sequence: CDR1 MDHEN, CDR2 SYDVKM. After removal of 3 bases from V and 3 bases from J, the junction contained 5 bases not matched to a gene. The CDR3 totals 15 residues. The CDR3, as DNA: TGTGCCAGCAGTTTCCGCGGGGGATTCTACAATGAGCAGTTCTTC. Its protein product is CASSFRGGFYNEQFF.

The gene calls are TRBV19 and TRBJ2-3, with 7 bases that match TRBD1. V dropped 10 bases and J dropped 4; count of bases not matched to a gene: 11. The CDR3 runs to 14 residues. Per the germline V gene, CDR1 is LNHDA and CDR2 is SQIVND (reference sequence). The CDR3 reads CATHGGQVPDTQYF. In nucleotides, the CDR3 is TGTGCCACCCACGGAGGACAGGTGCCAGATACGCAGTATTTT.